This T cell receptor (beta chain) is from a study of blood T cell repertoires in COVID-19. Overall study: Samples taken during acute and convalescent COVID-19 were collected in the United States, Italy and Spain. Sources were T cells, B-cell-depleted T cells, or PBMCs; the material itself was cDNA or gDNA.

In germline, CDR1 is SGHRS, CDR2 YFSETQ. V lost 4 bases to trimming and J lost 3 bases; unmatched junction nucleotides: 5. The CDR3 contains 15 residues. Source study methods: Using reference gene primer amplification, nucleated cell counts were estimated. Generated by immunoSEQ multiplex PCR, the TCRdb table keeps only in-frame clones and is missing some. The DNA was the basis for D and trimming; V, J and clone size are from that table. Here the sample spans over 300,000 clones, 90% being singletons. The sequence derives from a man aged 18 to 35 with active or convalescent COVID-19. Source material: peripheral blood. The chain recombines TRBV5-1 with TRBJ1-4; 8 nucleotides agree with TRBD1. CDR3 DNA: TGCGCCAGCAGCAAGGACAGGGCGGCTAATGAAAAACTGTTTTTT. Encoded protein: CASSKDRAANEKLFF.